This TCR beta chain was obtained from a study of CD8 T cells in ankylosing spondylitis. General study results and limits: Existing reports had already noted some motif variants in reactive arthritis synovial fluid and blood. Clones linked to the disease showed a CD8+ phenotype. They occurred at relatively low frequencies in peripheral blood. Within ankylosing spondylitis blood, a TCR beta motif made up of several highly homologous variants appeared to be characteristic. The study looked at matched synovial fluid samples from ankylosing spondylitis patients. Disease-linked clones were reported to be significantly enriched there.

V lost 5 bases to trimming and J lost 8 bases, with 13 bases between them. The CDR3 has 13 residues. Germline CDR1 reads SGHAT; CDR2 reads FQDESV (reference sequence). Quantitative molecular-barcoded 5'-RACE generated the TCR beta libraries. TCRdb analysed the 5' RACE reads with MiXCR anew, one entry per CDR3 protein. The sample shows more than 600,000 distinct CDR3 sequences, roughly 19% of them seen only once. Remarks on this clonotype: The antigen is unknown.

Source material: blood, either unsorted or a sorted T cell fraction (not recorded which). This rearrangement joins TRBV11-1 to TRBJ2-1, with D maybe TRBD2 (7 bases). This TCR was recovered from a male donor with ankylosing spondylitis. CDR3 protein: CASSPRGGDEQFF. The DNA for the CDR3 is TGTGCCAGCAGCCCGAGAGGGGGGGATGAGCAGTTCTTC.